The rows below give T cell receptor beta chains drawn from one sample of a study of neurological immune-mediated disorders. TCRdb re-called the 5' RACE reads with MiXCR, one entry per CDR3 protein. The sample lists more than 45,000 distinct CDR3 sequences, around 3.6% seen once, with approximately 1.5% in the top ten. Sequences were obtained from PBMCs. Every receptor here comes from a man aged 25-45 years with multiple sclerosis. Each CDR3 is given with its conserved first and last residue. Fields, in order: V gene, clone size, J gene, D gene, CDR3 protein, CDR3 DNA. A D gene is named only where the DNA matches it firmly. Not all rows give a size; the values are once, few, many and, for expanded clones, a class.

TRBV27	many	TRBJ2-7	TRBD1	CATGVGGLRNYEQYF	TGTGCAACCGGGGTAGGGGGCCTCCGCAACTACGAGCAGTACTTC
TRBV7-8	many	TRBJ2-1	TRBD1	CASSFLRDRGLSEQFF	TGTGCCAGCAGCTTTCTCCGGGACAGGGGGCTTAGTGAGCAGTTCTTC
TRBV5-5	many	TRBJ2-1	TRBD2	CASSLALASGGLYNEQFF	TGTGCCAGCAGCTTGGCCTTGGCTAGCGGGGGCCTTTACAATGAGCAGTTCTTC
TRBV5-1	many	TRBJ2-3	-	CASTRRVAGTDTQYF	TGCGCCAGCACCCGTCGGGTAGCGGGCACAGATACGCAGTATTTT
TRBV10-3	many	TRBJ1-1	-	CAISESETEAFF	TGTGCCATCAGTGAGTCGGAGACAGAAGCTTTCTTT
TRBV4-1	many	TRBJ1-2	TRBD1	CASSQGTGINYGYTF	TGCGCCAGCAGCCAAGGGACAGGCATAAACTATGGCTACACCTTC
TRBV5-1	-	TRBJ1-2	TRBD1	CASSSLQGAYGYTF	TGCGCCAGCAGCTCATTACAGGGGGCGTATGGCTACACCTTC
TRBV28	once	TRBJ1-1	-	CAARLMGNTEAFF	TGTGCCGCAAGGTTGATGGGGAACACTGAAGCTTTCTTT
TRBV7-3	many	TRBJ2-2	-	CASSLAGASTGELFF	TGTGCCAGCAGCTTAGCGGGGGCGAGTACCGGGGAGCTGTTTTTT
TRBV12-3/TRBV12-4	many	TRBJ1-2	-	CASRRGGGYTF	TGTGCCAGCAGAAGGGGTGGCGGCTACACCTTC
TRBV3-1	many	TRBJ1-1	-	CASSQDRMMNTEAFF	TGTGCCAGCAGCCAAGACAGGATGATGAACACTGAAGCTTTCTTT
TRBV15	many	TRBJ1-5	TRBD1	CATSRDRGDRVPQHF	TGTGCCACCAGCAGAGATCGGGGGGACAGAGTCCCCCAGCATTTT
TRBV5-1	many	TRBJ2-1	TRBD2	CASSVSSGGGNSYNEQFF	TGCGCCAGCAGCGTCTCTAGCGGGGGTGGAAACTCCTACAATGAGCAGTTCTTC
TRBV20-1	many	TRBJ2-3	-	CSARDQAPGQYF	TGCAGTGCTAGAGATCAAGCCCCGGGGCAGTATTTT
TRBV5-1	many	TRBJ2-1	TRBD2	CASSRQGLAGGRNEQFF	TGCGCCAGCAGCCGCCAAGGACTAGCGGGGGGGCGCAATGAGCAGTTCTTC
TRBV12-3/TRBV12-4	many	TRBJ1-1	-	CASSFTGHEAFF	TGTGCCAGCAGTTTTACTGGACACGAAGCTTTCTTT
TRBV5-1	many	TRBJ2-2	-	CASSSQSPTNTGELFF	TGCGCCAGCAGCTCCCAGAGTCCAACGAACACCGGGGAGCTGTTTTTT
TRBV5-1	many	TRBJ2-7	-	CASSGTNKVGYEQYF	TGCGCCAGCAGCGGGACCAACAAAGTGGGCTACGAGCAGTACTTC
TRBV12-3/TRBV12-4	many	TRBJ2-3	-	CASSFQGRAQYF	TGTGCCAGCAGTTTCCAGGGTAGGGCGCAGTATTTT
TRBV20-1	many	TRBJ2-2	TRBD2	CSGKSGGGTGELFF	TGCAGTGGAAAGTCCGGGGGAGGGACCGGGGAGCTGTTTTTT
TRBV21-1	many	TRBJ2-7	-	CASLRPRGSYEQYF	TGTGCCAGCCTCCGGCCCCGAGGATCCTACGAGCAGTACTTC
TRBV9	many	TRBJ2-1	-	CASSAGLGSRGGLYNEQFF	TGTGCCAGCAGCGCGGGATTAGGCAGTAGGGGTGGACTTTACAATGAGCAGTTCTTC
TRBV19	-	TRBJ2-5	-	CASSRTQYF	TGTGCCAGTAGTAGGACCCAGTACTTC
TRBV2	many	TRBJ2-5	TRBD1	CASSEAPDRVGETQYF	TGTGCCAGCAGTGAAGCTCCCGACAGGGTAGGAGAGACCCAGTACTTC
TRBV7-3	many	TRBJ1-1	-	CASSLTGKNTEAFF	TGTGCCAGCAGCTTAACAGGGAAGAACACTGAAGCTTTCTTT
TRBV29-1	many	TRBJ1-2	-	CSVEQRLTNYGYTF	TGCAGCGTTGAACAGCGACTAACTAACTATGGCTACACCTTC
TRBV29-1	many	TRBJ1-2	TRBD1	CSVGGTGDLDYGYTF	TGCAGCGTAGGCGGGACAGGGGATTTGGACTATGGCTACACCTTC
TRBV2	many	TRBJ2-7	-	CASSAFSYEQYF	TGTGCCAGCAGTGCCTTCAGCTACGAGCAGTACTTC
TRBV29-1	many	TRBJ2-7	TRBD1	CSVVRDSTYEQYF	TGCAGCGTTGTAAGGGACAGTACCTACGAGCAGTACTTC
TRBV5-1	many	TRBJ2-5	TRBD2	CASSLTSGEQTQYF	TGCGCCAGCAGCTTGACTAGCGGGGAACAGACCCAGTACTTC
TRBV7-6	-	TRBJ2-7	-	CASSLGGMRYEQYF	TGTGCCAGCAGCTTAGGGGGGATGCGTTACGAGCAGTACTTC
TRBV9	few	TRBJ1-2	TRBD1	CASSVAQGAHGYTF	TGTGCCAGCAGCGTAGCACAGGGGGCGCATGGCTACACCTTC
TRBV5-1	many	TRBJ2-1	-	CASSLVPSRAEQFF	TGCGCCAGCAGCTTGGTTCCCTCCCGGGCTGAGCAGTTCTTC
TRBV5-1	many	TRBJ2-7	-	CASSLASIYEQYF	TGCGCCAGCAGCTTGGCGTCGATCTACGAGCAGTACTTC
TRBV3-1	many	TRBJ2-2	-	CASSQDRRATGELFF	TGTGCCAGCAGCCAAGATCGCCGGGCCACCGGGGAGCTGTTTTTT
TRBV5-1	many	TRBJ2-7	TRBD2	CASSLLLAGGPYEQYF	TGCGCCAGCAGCTTGTTACTAGCGGGAGGTCCCTACGAGCAGTACTTC
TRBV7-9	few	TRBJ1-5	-	CASSSSEYSNQPQNF	TGTGCCAGCAGCTCCTCAGAGTATAGCAATCAGCCCCAGAATTTT
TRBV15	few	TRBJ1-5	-	CATSRDYQGVEPQHF	TGTGCCACCAGCAGAGATTATCAGGGAGTGGAGCCCCAGCATTTT
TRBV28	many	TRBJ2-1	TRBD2	CASVRGTSGSNEQFF	TGTGCCAGCGTAAGAGGGACTAGCGGGTCCAATGAGCAGTTCTTC
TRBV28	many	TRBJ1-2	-	CASSLITANYGYTF	TGTGCCAGCAGTTTAATTACGGCAAACTATGGCTACACCTTC
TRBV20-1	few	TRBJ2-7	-	CSAWPIAYEQYF	TGCAGTGCTTGGCCAATCGCCTACGAGCAGTACTTC
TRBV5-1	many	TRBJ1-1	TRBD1	CASSLGPGQGVEAFF	TGCGCCAGCAGCTTGGGGCCGGGACAGGGAGTTGAAGCTTTCTTT
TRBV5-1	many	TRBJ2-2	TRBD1	CASSWRTGDTGELFF	TGCGCCAGCAGCTGGAGGACAGGGGACACCGGGGAGCTGTTTTTT
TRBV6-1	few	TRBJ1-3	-	CASSEAPTTGSGNTIYF	TGTGCCAGCAGTGAAGCGCCCACCACAGGCTCTGGAAACACCATATATTTT
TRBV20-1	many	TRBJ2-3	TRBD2	CSGGTSRPIDTQYF	TGCAGTGGAGGGACTAGCCGCCCGATAGATACGCAGTATTTT
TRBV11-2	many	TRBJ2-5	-	CASSSRTGRVKTQYF	TGTGCCAGCAGCTCCAGGACAGGGAGGGTAAAGACCCAGTACTTC
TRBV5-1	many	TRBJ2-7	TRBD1	CASSRDRGIHEQYF	TGCGCCAGCAGCCGGGACAGGGGTATTCACGAGCAGTACTTC
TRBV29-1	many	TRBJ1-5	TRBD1	CSAGQGGQPQHF	TGCAGCGCCGGACAGGGGGGTCAGCCCCAGCATTTT
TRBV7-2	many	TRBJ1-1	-	CASSLAGVFFTEAFF	TGTGCCAGCAGCTTAGCGGGGGTCTTTTTCACTGAAGCTTTCTTT
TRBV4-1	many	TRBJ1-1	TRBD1	CASSQEPGTATEAFF	TGCGCCAGCAGCCAAGAACCCGGGACAGCCACTGAAGCTTTCTTT